The 28 T cell receptor beta chains presented below share a single source sample, sequenced in a study of blood T cell repertoires in COVID-19. Here immunoSEQ multiplex PCR was the method, and the copy in TCRdb shows in-frame clones only, minus some. Counted here are about 180,000 clones, 88% occurring once; the ten biggest clones make up around 4%. Sequenced: peripheral blood. The receptor source for this set is a woman aged 25-40 years with acute or convalescent COVID-19.

This clone was counted between two and nine times. The chain uses TRBV29-1 and TRBJ1-5; D unresolved. Germline lookup yields CDR1 SQVTM and CDR2 ANQGSEA. The CDR3 is 11 amino acids. Trimming took 0 bases from V and 7 from J, leaving 4 bases between them. CDR3 in amino acids: CSVEDLQPQHF. DNA of the CDR3: TGCAGCGTTGAAGATCTCCAGCCCCAGCATTTT.

This clone occurred a few times. This sequence joins TRBV2 and TRBJ2-1; D gene uncertain. The CDR3 is 13 residues long. Looked up from germline, CDR1 is SNHLY and CDR2 is FYNNEI. With 7 bases removed from V and 0 bases from J, the gap between germline ends came to 7 bases. CDR3 sequence reads: CASNPSSYNEQFF. The CDR3, as DNA: TGTGCCAGCAACCCGAGCTCCTACAATGAGCAGTTCTTC.

This chain joins TRBV6-5 and TRBJ2-6; tentative D call: TRBD1 (5 bases). This CDR3 comprises 15 residues. Germline V lookup: CDR1 MNHEY, CDR2 SVGAGI. Trimming removed 6 bases at V and 1 base at J, with 10 bases between. CDR3 in amino acids: CASRTAVSGANVLTF. In nucleotides, the CDR3 is TGTGCCAGCAGGACAGCCGTTTCTGGGGCCAACGTCCTGACTTTC.

The chain is built from TRBV14 and TRBJ2-7; D gene uncertain. There are 12 residues in the CDR3. CDR1 and CDR2 from the germline V gene are SGHDN and FVKESK. Trimming removed 3 bases from V and 5 bases from J, with 8 bases in between. The CDR3, as DNA: TGTGCCAGCAGCCATTTCTCTAACGAGCAGTACTTC. Residues: CASSHFSNEQYF.

This clone occurred once. The chain joins TRBV5-5 to TRBJ1-5; D remains unclear. This CDR3 is 13 amino acids long. The germline V gene has CDR1 SGHKS and CDR2 YYEKEE (reference sequence). Trimming removed 2 bases from V and 5 bases from J, with 8 bases in between. The CDR3 reads CASSFHTYQPQHF. CDR3 bases: TGTGCCAGCAGCTTCCACACCTATCAGCCCCAGCATTTT.

The genes are TRBV5-1 and TRBJ1-2; D unresolved. The CDR3 extends over 13 amino acids. The germline V and J ends were trimmed by 9 bases and 4 bases, with 16 bases remaining between them. Germline V gene sequence: CDR1 SGHRS, CDR2 YFSETQ. CDR3 coding DNA: TGCGCCACCTCCCACGGAGGATTCTATGGCTACACCTTC. Its protein product is CATSHGGFYGYTF.

The chain recombines TRBV5-1 with TRBJ2-2, with D uncertain. Germline CDR1 reads SGHRS; CDR2 reads YFSETQ. The CDR3 loop spans 13 amino acids. V was cut by 2 bases and J by 4 bases, with 6 bases left in between. The CDR3 here is CASSFSVTGELFF. CDR3 nucleotide sequence: TGCGCCAGCAGCTTCTCAGTCACCGGGGAGCTGTTTTTT.

The chain uses TRBV29-1 and TRBJ2-7; no clear D gene. Germline CDR1 is SQVTM and CDR2 is ANQGSEA. This CDR3 is built from 11 residues. With 4 bases removed from V and 7 bases from J, the gap between germline ends came to 11 bases. The CDR3, as DNA: TGCAGCGTTGGGGTGGAGAAGGAGCAGTACTTC. Protein product: CSVGVEKEQYF.

V is TRBV2 and J is TRBJ2-1; no firm D call. The ends were cut back, 4 bases at V and 8 bases at J, with 9 bases in the middle. Germline CDR1 SNHLY, CDR2 FYNNEI. There are 12 residues in the CDR3. CDR3 DNA sequence: TGTGCCAGCAGTGGGGCTTACGATGAGCAGTTCTTC. Amino acids: CASSGAYDEQFF.

This CDR3 is CATQLAGGINEQFF. The CDR3, as DNA: TGTGCCACCCAACTAGCGGGGGGTATAAATGAGCAGTTCTTC. The chain is built from TRBV15 and TRBJ2-1, with TRBD2 matching 12 bases. CDR1 and CDR2 from the germline V gene are LNHNV and YYDKDF (reference sequence). The CDR3 totals 14 residues. Trimming removed 8 bases from V and 7 bases from J; junction bases left unmatched: 6.

V gene TRBV5-1 combines with J gene TRBJ1-2; D remains unclear. The V gene's germline CDR1 is SGHRS and CDR2 YFSETQ. V dropped 0 bases and J dropped 6 bases, with 12 bases sitting between them. The CDR3 sequence is 14 residues long. Here the CDR3 reads CASSLESGYHGYTF. The CDR3, as DNA: TGCGCCAGCAGCTTGGAATCGGGGTATCATGGCTACACCTTC.

V usage is TRBV6-5 and J usage is TRBJ1-5, with D unresolved. The CDR3 contains 15 residues. The V gene lost 7 bases and the J gene lost 7 bases, with 20 bases spanning the gap. The V gene's germline CDR1 is MNHEY and CDR2 SVGAGI. The CDR3 loop is CASTPRNGGVQPQHF. The DNA for the CDR3 is TGTGCCAGCACCCCTCGAAATGGAGGCGTGCAGCCCCAGCATTTT.

The chain links TRBV10-3 to TRBJ2-1; possible D gene TRBD1, 5 bases. CDR1 and CDR2 (germline): ENHRY, SYGVKD. The CDR3 totals 12 residues. V dropped 8 bases and J dropped 3 bases, with 8 bases sitting between them. The CDR3 sequence: CAIGAFYNEQFF. The CDR3 DNA follows: TGTGCCATCGGGGCCTTCTACAATGAGCAGTTCTTC.

V is TRBV7-2 and J is TRBJ2-3; possible D gene TRBD1, 6 bases. From germline, CDR1 is SGHTA and CDR2 FQGNSA. V was cut by 2 bases and J by 14 bases, with 14 bases left in between. The CDR3 is 12 residues long. The CDR3 reads CASSLSWGHLYF. CDR3 sequence (DNA): TGTGCCAGCAGCTTATCGTGGGGGCATCTGTATTTT.

The chain couples TRBV6-5 to TRBJ2-7, with D possibly TRBD1 on 6 matching bases. The CDR3 is made up of 14 amino acids. Trimming removed 7 bases from V and 4 bases from J, with 17 bases in between. Germline assignment: CDR1 MNHEY and CDR2 SVGAGI. In DNA, the CDR3 is TGTGCCAGCAAGCGCCGGGACATTTGGTACGAGCAGTACTTC. Encoded protein: CASKRRDIWYEQYF.

The rearrangement uses TRBV29-1 and TRBJ2-7; 7 bases line up with TRBD2. Trimming cost V 4 bases and J 6 bases; bases outside gene matches: 12. Germline loops: CDR1 SQVTM, CDR2 ANQGSEA. CDR3 length: 14 residues. The CDR3 spells CSVGWGGRYLEQYF. Here the CDR3 DNA reads TGCAGCGTTGGCTGGGGAGGGAGGTACCTCGAGCAGTACTTC.

This chain connects TRBV2 to TRBJ1-2; 8 bases agree with TRBD1. After removal of 6 bases from V and 8 bases from J, the junction contained 8 bases not matched to a gene. Germline CDR1 and CDR2: SNHLY and FYNNEI. CDR3 length: 13 amino acids. Here the CDR3 reads CASRGQGAQGYTF. The CDR3 DNA follows: TGTGCCAGCAGAGGTCAGGGGGCTCAAGGCTACACCTTC.

This clone was detected only once. The rearrangement joins TRBV27 to TRBJ2-7; a weak D match, TRBD1 (5 bases). This CDR3 comprises 13 residues. From germline, CDR1 is MNHEY and CDR2 SMNVEV (reference sequence). With 0 bases removed from V and 6 bases from J, the gap between germline ends came to 9 bases. CDR3 region: CASSLSGHLEQYF. The CDR3 coding sequence is TGTGCCAGCAGTTTATCCGGACATCTCGAGCAGTACTTC.

The rearrangement links TRBV10-3 to TRBJ2-1; 8 bases align to TRBD2. The ends lost 5 bases at V and 8 bases at J; junction bases unmatched: 11. The germline V gene encodes CDR1 ENHRY and CDR2 SYGVKD. The CDR3 loop spans 15 amino acids. The CDR3 region is CAISRTSGLGYEQFF. The CDR3 DNA reads as TGTGCCATCAGTCGAACTAGCGGATTGGGGTATGAGCAGTTCTTC.

The rearrangement joins TRBV2 to TRBJ2-1; 7 bases line up with TRBD1. Germline-derived CDR1 and CDR2 are SNHLY and FYNNEI. This CDR3 is built from 13 residues. Trimming at V came to 9 bases and at J to 2 bases, leaving 4 bases not matched to a gene. The CDR3 sequence is CASLGGAYNEQFF. The CDR3 DNA sequence: TGTGCCAGTTTAGGGGGCGCCTACAATGAGCAGTTCTTC.

The chain couples TRBV24-1 to TRBJ1-5, with 7 bases that match TRBD1. With V trimmed by 6 bases and J by 5 bases, 3 bases remained unmatched. There are 13 residues in the CDR3. Germline CDR1 is KGHDR and CDR2 is SFDVKD. The CDR3 region is CATSLTGDQPQHF. CDR3 coding DNA: TGTGCCACCAGTCTTACAGGGGATCAGCCCCAGCATTTT.

The rearrangement joins TRBV28 to TRBJ1-5; maybe TRBD1 (5 bases). Between the trimmed V and J ends, which lost 7 bases and 0 bases, there was a span of 16 bases. Germline assignment: CDR1 MDHEN and CDR2 SYDVKM. This CDR3 region has 16 residues. CDR3 sequence reads: CASILSSGASNQPQHF. The CDR3 DNA is TGTGCCAGCATCCTTTCCAGTGGGGCTAGCAATCAGCCCCAGCATTTT.

CDR3 protein: CASSPGDSTYGYTF. DNA for the CDR3: TGCGCCAGCAGCCCGGGGGACAGCACCTATGGCTACACCTTC. The chain couples TRBV5-1 to TRBJ1-2, with TRBD1 identical over 7 bases. J lost 4 bases, V lost 4 bases, and 7 bases had no gene match. Germline V lookup: CDR1 SGHRS, CDR2 YFSETQ. The length of the CDR3 is 14 residues.

This chain links TRBV18 with TRBJ2-7; possible D gene TRBD1, 6 bases. The CDR3 covers 13 residues. The V gene lost 1 base and the J gene lost 3 bases, with 7 bases spanning the gap. CDR1 KGHSH and CDR2 LQKENI come from the germline V gene. CDR3: CASSPQGHYEQYF. The CDR3 coding sequence is TGTGCCAGCTCACCACAGGGACACTACGAGCAGTACTTC.

The J gene is TRBJ2-7, the V gene TRBV28; possible D gene TRBD1, 7 bases. The CDR3 is 14 amino acids. The germline V gene encodes CDR1 MDHEN and CDR2 SYDVKM. V was pared by 1 base and J by 4 bases, with 11 bases between. CDR3 DNA: TGTGCCAGCAGTTTATTTGCAGGGGGGTACGAGCAGTACTTC. Encoded protein: CASSLFAGGYEQYF.

V is TRBV28 and J is TRBJ2-2; D not certain. Germline V lookup: CDR1 MDHEN, CDR2 SYDVKM. Deletions cut 1 base from V and 5 bases from J, with 5 bases between. This CDR3 contains 13 residues. DNA of the CDR3: TGTGCCAGCAGTTTATACACAACCGGGGAGCTGTTTTTT. It encodes CASSLYTTGELFF.

The CDR3 region is CASRIEGAYGYTF. The CDR3 nucleotides read TGTGCCAGCAGAATAGAGGGGGCGTATGGCTACACCTTC. The V gene is TRBV7-2, the J gene TRBJ1-2, with TRBD1 matching over 7 bases. The CDR3 extends over 13 amino acids. V dropped 6 bases and J dropped 5; count of bases not matched to a gene: 6. Per the germline V gene, CDR1 is SGHTA and CDR2 is FQGNSA. Full variable domain (outside the CDR3, taken from reference TRBV7-2 and TRBJ1-2): GAGVSQSPSNKVTEKGKDVELRCDPISGHTALYWYRQSLGQGLEFLIYFQGNSAPDKSGLPSDRFSAERTGGSVSTLTIQRTQQEDSAVYLCASRIEGAYGYTFGSGTRLTVV.

The chain recombines TRBV19 with TRBJ1-2; D call uncertain. This CDR3 spans 11 amino acids. The germline V and J ends were trimmed by 10 bases and 8 bases, with 14 bases remaining between them. Germline V CDR1 and CDR2: LNHDA, SQIVND (reference sequence). The CDR3 nucleotides read TGTGCCATTCTAGACGGAGGGGGCTACACCTTC. Encoded protein: CAILDGGGYTF.